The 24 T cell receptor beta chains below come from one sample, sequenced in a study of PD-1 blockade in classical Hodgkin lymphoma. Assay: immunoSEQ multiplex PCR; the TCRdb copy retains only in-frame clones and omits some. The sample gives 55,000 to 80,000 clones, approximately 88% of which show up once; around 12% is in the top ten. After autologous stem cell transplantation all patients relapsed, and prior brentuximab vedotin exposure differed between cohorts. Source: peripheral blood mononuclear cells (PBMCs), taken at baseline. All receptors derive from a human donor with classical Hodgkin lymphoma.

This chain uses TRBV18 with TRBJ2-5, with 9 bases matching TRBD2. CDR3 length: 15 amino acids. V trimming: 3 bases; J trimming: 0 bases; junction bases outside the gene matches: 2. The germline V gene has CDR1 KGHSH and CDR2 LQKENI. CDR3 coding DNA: TGTGCCAGCTCACCGAGCGGGGGGCACCAAGAGACCCAGTACTTC. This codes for CASSPSGGHQETQYF.

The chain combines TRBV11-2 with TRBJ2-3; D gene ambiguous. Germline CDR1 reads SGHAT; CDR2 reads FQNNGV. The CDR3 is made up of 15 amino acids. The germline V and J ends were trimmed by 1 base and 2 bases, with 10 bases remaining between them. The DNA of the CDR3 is TGTGCCAGCAGCTTAGTGACAAGCCCCACAGATACGCAGTATTTT. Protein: CASSLVTSPTDTQYF.

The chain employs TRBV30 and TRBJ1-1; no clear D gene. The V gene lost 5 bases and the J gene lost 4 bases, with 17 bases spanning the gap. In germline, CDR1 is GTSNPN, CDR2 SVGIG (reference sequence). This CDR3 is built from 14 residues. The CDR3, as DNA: TGTGCCTGGGCTATTTGGAGTGTAGGCACTGAAGCTTTCTTT. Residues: CAWAIWSVGTEAFF.

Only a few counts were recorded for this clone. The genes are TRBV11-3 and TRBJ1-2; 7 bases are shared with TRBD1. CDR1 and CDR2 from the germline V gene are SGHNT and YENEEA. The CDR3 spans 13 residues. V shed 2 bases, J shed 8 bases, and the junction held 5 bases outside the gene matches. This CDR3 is CASSLPGGDGYTF. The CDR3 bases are TGTGCCAGCAGCTTACCAGGGGGGGACGGCTACACCTTC.

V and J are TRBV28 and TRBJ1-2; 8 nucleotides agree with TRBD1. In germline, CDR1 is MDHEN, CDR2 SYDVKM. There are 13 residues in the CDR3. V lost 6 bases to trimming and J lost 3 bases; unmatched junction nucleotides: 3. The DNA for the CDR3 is TGTGCCAGCAGCAGGACAGGGTACTATGGCTACACCTTC. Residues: CASSRTGYYGYTF.

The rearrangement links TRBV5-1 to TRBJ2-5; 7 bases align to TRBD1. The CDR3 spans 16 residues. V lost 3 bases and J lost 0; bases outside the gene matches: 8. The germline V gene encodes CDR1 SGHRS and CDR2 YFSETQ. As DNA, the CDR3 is TGCGCCAGCAGCTCGCAATTGACAGGGAACCAAGAGACCCAGTACTTC. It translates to CASSSQLTGNQETQYF.

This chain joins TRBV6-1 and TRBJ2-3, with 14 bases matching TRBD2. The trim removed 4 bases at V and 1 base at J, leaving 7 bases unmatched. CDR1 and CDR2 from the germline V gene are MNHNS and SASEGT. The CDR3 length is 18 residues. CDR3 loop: CASSGGTSGGRGTDTQYF. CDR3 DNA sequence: TGTGCCAGCAGTGGGGGGACTAGCGGGGGCAGAGGCACAGATACGCAGTATTTT.

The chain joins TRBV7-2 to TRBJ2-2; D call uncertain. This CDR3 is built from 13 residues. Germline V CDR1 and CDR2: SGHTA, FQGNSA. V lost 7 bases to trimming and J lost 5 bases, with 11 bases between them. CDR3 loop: CASKLRRTGELFF. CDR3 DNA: TGTGCCAGCAAGTTGCGTAGGACCGGGGAGCTGTTTTTT.

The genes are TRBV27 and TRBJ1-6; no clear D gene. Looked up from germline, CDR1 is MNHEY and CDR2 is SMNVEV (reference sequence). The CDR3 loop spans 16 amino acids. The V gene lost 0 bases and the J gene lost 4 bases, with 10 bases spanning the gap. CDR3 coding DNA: TGTGCCAGCAGTTTATCATCGGGGTTTTATAATTCACCCCTCCACTTT. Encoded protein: CASSLSSGFYNSPLHF.

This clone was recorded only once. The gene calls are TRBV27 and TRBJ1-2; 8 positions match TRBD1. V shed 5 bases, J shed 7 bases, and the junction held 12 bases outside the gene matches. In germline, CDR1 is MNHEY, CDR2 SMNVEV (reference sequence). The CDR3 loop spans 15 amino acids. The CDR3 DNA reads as TGTGCCAGCAGTCCCAGCGGACAGGGTTTTGGTGGCTACACCTTC. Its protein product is CASSPSGQGFGGYTF.

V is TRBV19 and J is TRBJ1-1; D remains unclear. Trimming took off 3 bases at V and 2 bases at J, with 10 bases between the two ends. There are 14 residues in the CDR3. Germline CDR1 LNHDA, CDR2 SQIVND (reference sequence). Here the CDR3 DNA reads TGTGCCAGTAGTATTTGGCAACCCAACACTGAAGCTTTCTTT. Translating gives CASSIWQPNTEAFF.

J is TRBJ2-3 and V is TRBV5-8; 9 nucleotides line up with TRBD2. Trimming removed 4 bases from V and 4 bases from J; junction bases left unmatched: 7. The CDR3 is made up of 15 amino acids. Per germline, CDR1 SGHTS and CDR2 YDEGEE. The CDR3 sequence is CASSPSGGIADTQYF. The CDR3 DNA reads TGTGCCAGCAGCCCGAGCGGGGGGATAGCAGATACGCAGTATTTT.

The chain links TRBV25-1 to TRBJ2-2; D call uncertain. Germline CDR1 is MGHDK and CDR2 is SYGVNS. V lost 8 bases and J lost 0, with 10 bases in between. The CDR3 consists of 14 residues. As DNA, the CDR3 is TGTGCCAGCGCTCTCACCACGAACACCGGGGAGCTGTTTTTT. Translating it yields CASALTTNTGELFF.

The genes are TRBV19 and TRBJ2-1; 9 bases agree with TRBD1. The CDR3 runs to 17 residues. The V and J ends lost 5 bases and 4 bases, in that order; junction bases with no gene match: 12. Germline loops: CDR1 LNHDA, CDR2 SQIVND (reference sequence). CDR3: CASSARFGQGLYNEQFF. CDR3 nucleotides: TGTGCCAGTAGTGCGCGTTTTGGACAGGGGCTATACAATGAGCAGTTCTTC.

CDR3 sequence reads: CASSPQRGAGYEQYF. The CDR3 DNA reads TGTGCCAGCAGCCCACAGAGGGGGGCAGGCTACGAGCAGTACTTC. The chain is built from TRBV11-2 and TRBJ2-7; either TRBD1 or TRBD2 may supply D (6 bases each). The CDR3 totals 15 residues. The V gene's germline CDR1 is SGHAT and CDR2 FQNNGV. Trimming shortened V by 5 bases and J by 3 bases, and 17 bases separated the two germline ends.

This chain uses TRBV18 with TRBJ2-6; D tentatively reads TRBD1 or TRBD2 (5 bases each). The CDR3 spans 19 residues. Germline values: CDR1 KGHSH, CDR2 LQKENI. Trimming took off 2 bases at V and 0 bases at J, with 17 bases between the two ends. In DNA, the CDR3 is TGTGCCAGCTCACCAAGGATTCTGGGACGGAACTCTGGGGCCAACGTCCTGACTTTC. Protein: CASSPRILGRNSGANVLTF.

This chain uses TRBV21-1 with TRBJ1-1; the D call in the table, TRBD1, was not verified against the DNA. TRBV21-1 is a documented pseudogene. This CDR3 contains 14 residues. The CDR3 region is CASSREDRASEAFF. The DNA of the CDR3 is TGTGCCAGCAGCAGGGAGGACAGGGCCTCTGAAGCTTTCTTT.

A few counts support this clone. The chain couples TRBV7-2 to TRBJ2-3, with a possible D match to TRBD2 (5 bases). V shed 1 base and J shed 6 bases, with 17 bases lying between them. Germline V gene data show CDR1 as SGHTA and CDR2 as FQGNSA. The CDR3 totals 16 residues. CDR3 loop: CASSLVGTSVADTQYF. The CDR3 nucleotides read TGTGCCAGCAGCTTAGTCGGAACTAGTGTCGCCGATACGCAGTATTTT.

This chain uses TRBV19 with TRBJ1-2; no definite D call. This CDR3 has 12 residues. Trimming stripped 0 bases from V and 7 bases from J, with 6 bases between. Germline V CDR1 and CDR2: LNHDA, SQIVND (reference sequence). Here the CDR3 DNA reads TGTGCCAGTAGTATAGAGGGAGGTGGCTACACCTTC. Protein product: CASSIEGGGYTF. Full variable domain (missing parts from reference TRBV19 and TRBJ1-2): DGGITQSPKYLFRKEGQNVTLSCEQNLNHDAMYWYRQDPGQGLRLIYYSQIVNDFQKGDIAEGYSVSREKKESFPLTVTSAQKNPTAFYLCASSIEGGGYTFGSGTRLTVV.

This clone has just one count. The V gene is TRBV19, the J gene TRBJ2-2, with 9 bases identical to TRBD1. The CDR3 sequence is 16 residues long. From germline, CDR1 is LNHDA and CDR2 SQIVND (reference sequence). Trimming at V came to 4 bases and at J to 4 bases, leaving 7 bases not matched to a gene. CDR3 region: CASSTKTGGGTGELFF. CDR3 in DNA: TGTGCCAGTAGTACAAAGACAGGGGGAGGCACCGGGGAGCTGTTTTTT.

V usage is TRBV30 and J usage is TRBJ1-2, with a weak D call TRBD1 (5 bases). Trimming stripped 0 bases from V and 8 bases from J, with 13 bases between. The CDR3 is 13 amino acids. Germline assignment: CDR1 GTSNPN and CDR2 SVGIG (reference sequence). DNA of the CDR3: TGTGCCTGGAGTGTAGTGAGGGGAGGGGGCTACACCTTC. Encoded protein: CAWSVVRGGGYTF.

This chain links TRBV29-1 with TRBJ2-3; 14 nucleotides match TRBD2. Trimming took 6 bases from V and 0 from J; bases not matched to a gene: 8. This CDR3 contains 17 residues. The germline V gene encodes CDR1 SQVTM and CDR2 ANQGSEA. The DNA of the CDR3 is TGCAGCGTGACCGGGACTAGCGGGAGCTCTAGCACAGATACGCAGTATTTT. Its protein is CSVTGTSGSSSTDTQYF.

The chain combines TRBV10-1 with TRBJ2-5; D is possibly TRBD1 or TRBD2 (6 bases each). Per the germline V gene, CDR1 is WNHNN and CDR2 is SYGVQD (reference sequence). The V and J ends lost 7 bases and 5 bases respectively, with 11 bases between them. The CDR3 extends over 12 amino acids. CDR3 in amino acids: CASKGGWETQYF. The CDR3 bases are TGCGCCAGCAAGGGGGGCTGGGAGACCCAGTACTTC.

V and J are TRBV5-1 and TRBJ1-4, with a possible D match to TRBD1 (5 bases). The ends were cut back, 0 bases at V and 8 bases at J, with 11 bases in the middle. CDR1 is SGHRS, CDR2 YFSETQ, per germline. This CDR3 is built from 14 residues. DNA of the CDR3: TGCGCCAGCAGCTTGGTGGCAGGGTCGGAAAAACTGTTTTTT. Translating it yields CASSLVAGSEKLFF. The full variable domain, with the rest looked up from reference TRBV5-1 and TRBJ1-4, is KAGVTQTPRYLIKTRGQQVTLSCSPISGHRSVSWYQQTPGQGLQFLFEYFSETQRNKGNFPGRFSGRQFSNSRSEMNVSTLELGDSALYLCASSLVAGSEKLFFGSGTQLSVL.